A selection of T cell receptor beta chains follows, all from one sample in a study of shared clonotypes between healthy human individuals. Generated by immunoSEQ multiplex PCR, the TCRdb table keeps only in-frame clones and is missing some. The sample includes about 2.1 million clones, approximately 92% of them seen just once. The sequencing sample was made of naive CD8+ T cells from PBMCs. The receptors derive from a man younger than 35 in good health. Some clones in this sample may be carry-over from other donors' samples. Both conserved end residues are part of each CDR3. The D gene is left open where the match is weak. Clone size appears in some rows only: once, few, many, or a class for an expanded clone.

V gene	J gene	clone size	D gene	CDR3 protein	CDR3 DNA
TRBV9	TRBJ2-7	.	.	CASSVETGKAYEQYF	TGTGCCAGCAGCGTAGAAACAGGGAAGGCCTACGAGCAGTACTTC
TRBV29-1	TRBJ2-2	.	.	CSVEASALGELFF	TGCAGCGTTGAGGCCAGCGCCTTGGGGGAGCTGTTTTTT
TRBV25-1	TRBJ1-5	.	.	CASSEEGPGQPQHF	TGTGCCAGCAGTGAGGAGGGCCCGGGGCAGCCCCAGCATTTT
TRBV28	TRBJ1-1	.	.	CASSLQLNTEAFF	TGTGCCAGCAGTCTACAGCTGAACACTGAAGCTTTCTTT
TRBV9	TRBJ1-1	.	.	CASSLGGAPGTEAFF	TGTGCCAGCAGCCTCGGGGGGGCGCCGGGCACTGAAGCTTTCTTT
TRBV6-5	TRBJ2-7	.	.	CASAAGLSSYEQYF	TGTGCCAGCGCCGCGGGACTGAGCTCCTACGAGCAGTACTTC
TRBV7-2	TRBJ2-7	.	.	CASSGRDGPYEQYF	TGTGCCAGCAGCGGAAGGGACGGACCCTACGAGCAGTACTTC
TRBV9	TRBJ2-7	.	TRBD2	CASSVSGRAGEQYF	TGTGCCAGCAGCGTCAGCGGGAGGGCCGGCGAGCAGTACTTC
TRBV18	TRBJ2-5	.	.	CASSPPTFYSTLETQYF	TGTGCCAGCTCACCACCCACCTTTTATTCGACGTTGGAGACCCAGTACTTC
TRBV18	TRBJ1-1	.	TRBD1	CASSQAPGQGKNTEAFF	TGTGCCAGCTCACAAGCCCCGGGACAGGGAAAAAACACTGAAGCTTTCTTT
TRBV27	TRBJ2-7	.	.	CASSSLGVTSYEQYF	TGTGCCAGCAGTTCCCTAGGAGTCACCTCCTACGAGCAGTACTTC
TRBV28	TRBJ1-2	.	.	CASSPPSVREGGYTF	TGTGCCAGCAGTCCCCCCTCAGTCAGGGAGGGTGGCTACACCTTC
TRBV11-2	TRBJ2-7	.	TRBD1	CASSARTGPFSYEQYF	TGTGCCAGCAGCGCGCGGACAGGCCCCTTCTCCTACGAGCAGTACTTC
TRBV7-9	TRBJ2-3	.	.	CASSLGDEETQYF	TGTGCCAGCAGCTTAGGAGACGAGGAGACGCAGTATTTT
TRBV29-1	TRBJ1-1	.	TRBD1	CSVWAWGTGNTEAFF	TGCAGCGTCTGGGCCTGGGGGACAGGGAACACTGAAGCTTTCTTT
TRBV19	TRBJ2-2	once	.	CASSIMGLGAGELFF	TGTGCCAGTAGTATAATGGGACTTGGTGCCGGGGAGCTGTTTTTT
TRBV7-9	TRBJ1-2	.	.	CASSLGAGPDYGYTF	TGTGCCAGCAGCTTAGGTGCGGGCCCCGACTATGGCTACACCTTC
TRBV6-1	TRBJ2-5	.	TRBD2	CASSDWSGRAVIETQYF	TGTGCCAGCAGTGACTGGAGCGGGAGGGCGGTAATCGAGACCCAGTACTTC
TRBV11-2	TRBJ2-7	.	TRBD2	CASSHQYDDSGRFSYEQYF	TGTGCCAGCAGCCACCAATACGATGATAGCGGGAGGTTCTCCTACGAGCAGTACTTC
TRBV11-2	TRBJ2-7	.	TRBD2	CASSSGTRSSYEQYF	TGTGCCAGCAGCTCAGGGACTAGGAGCTCCTACGAGCAGTACTTC
TRBV27	TRBJ1-4	once	.	CASSLFGLGNGNEKLFF	TGTGCCAGCAGTTTATTCGGTTTGGGGAACGGTAATGAAAAACTGTTTTTT
TRBV7-9	TRBJ1-1	few	.	CASSPRTEAFF	TGTGCCAGCAGTCCCAGGACTGAAGCTTTCTTT
TRBV6-1	TRBJ2-7	once	TRBD1	CASSPGTASYEQYF	TGTGCCAGCAGTCCCGGGACAGCATCCTACGAGCAGTACTTC
TRBV27	TRBJ2-7	.	.	CASSLAGSSYEQYF	TGTGCCAGCAGCCTCGCAGGGAGCTCCTACGAGCAGTACTTC
TRBV27	TRBJ1-5	.	TRBD1	CASSFLGQGPPHF	TGTGCCAGCAGTTTCTTAGGACAGGGGCCCCCGCATTTT
TRBV6-5	TRBJ1-1	.	.	CASRPEHQNTEAFF	TGTGCCAGCAGGCCCGAACATCAGAACACTGAAGCTTTCTTT
TRBV4-1	TRBJ2-7	.	.	CASSPTGVSYEQYF	TGCGCCAGCAGCCCTACAGGAGTCTCCTACGAGCAGTACTTC
TRBV30	TRBJ2-2	few	.	CAWNVGTGELFF	TGTGCCTGGAATGTGGGCACCGGGGAGCTGTTTTTT
TRBV19	TRBJ1-4	.	TRBD1	CASSIEVDRGYYQRKKLFF	TGTGCCAGTAGTATAGAAGTGGACAGGGGCTACTACCAACGGAAAAAACTGTTTTTT
TRBV19	TRBJ2-1	.	.	CASSIDLASSSYNEQFF	TGTGCCAGTAGTATAGATCTAGCGTCGAGCTCCTACAATGAGCAGTTCTTC
TRBV7-9	TRBJ2-7	.	.	CASGDWRGNSYEQYF	TGTGCCAGCGGGGACTGGCGGGGAAACTCCTACGAGCAGTACTTC
TRBV6-5	TRBJ2-3	.	TRBD2	CASSLLAEQTNTQYF	TGTGCCAGCAGTTTACTAGCGGAGCAGACTAATACGCAGTATTTT
TRBV5-1	TRBJ1-1	.	TRBD1	CASSGGTVNTEAFF	TGCGCCAGCAGCGGAGGGACAGTGAACACTGAAGCTTTCTTT
TRBV28	TRBJ1-2	.	TRBD1	CASSFHGQDYGYTF	TGTGCCAGCAGTTTCCACGGACAGGATTATGGCTACACCTTC
TRBV29-1	TRBJ2-5	.	TRBD2	CSADSWTSGSLGETQYF	TGCAGCGCCGATTCGTGGACTAGCGGTTCCCTGGGGGAGACCCAGTACTTC
TRBV6-5	TRBJ2-4	.	.	CASTPIARNIQYF	TGTGCCAGCACCCCGATTGCGCGAAACATTCAGTACTTC
TRBV9	TRBJ2-7	once	TRBD1	CASSDNPGTGVSEQYF	TGTGCCAGCAGCGACAATCCGGGGACAGGGGTCTCCGAGCAGTACTTC
TRBV5-1	TRBJ1-2	.	.	CASSLGAGEGYTF	TGCGCCAGCAGCCTCGGGGCAGGGGAAGGCTACACCTTC
TRBV28	TRBJ2-4	.	.	CASSFHVLSRGNIQYF	TGTGCCAGCAGTTTCCACGTCCTCTCCCGGGGAAACATTCAGTACTTC
TRBV9	TRBJ1-2	.	.	CASSGGGDDYGYTF	TGTGCCAGCAGCGGGGGAGGTGACGACTATGGCTACACCTTC
TRBV11-2	TRBJ2-2	.	.	CASSLEMVWELFF	TGTGCCAGCAGCTTAGAGATGGTCTGGGAGCTGTTTTTT
TRBV23-1	TRBJ1-3	.	TRBD1	CAGQWGGQGNTIYF	TGCGCCGGCCAATGGGGGGGACAGGGGAACACCATATATTTT
TRBV11-1	TRBJ2-2	once	.	CASRVGLGTGELFF	TGTGCCAGCAGGGTGGGACTTGGAACCGGGGAGCTGTTTTTT
TRBV10-2	TRBJ1-2	.	.	CASSTSASRGGYTF	TGCGCCAGCAGTACTTCAGCCTCTAGGGGTGGCTACACCTTC
TRBV10-3	TRBJ2-2	few	.	CAIGGRGELFF	TGTGCCATCGGGGGAAGAGGGGAGCTGTTTTTT
TRBV7-2	TRBJ1-4	.	.	CASSLPPERKLFF	TGTGCCAGCAGCTTACCCCCCGAGAGGAAACTGTTTTTT
TRBV19	TRBJ2-7	.	TRBD2	CASSPWLAGRYEQYF	TGTGCCAGTAGCCCCTGGCTAGCGGGGCGGTACGAGCAGTACTTC
TRBV27	TRBJ1-1	.	.	CASSLVTGFTEAFF	TGTGCCAGCAGTTTAGTAACAGGGTTCACTGAAGCTTTCTTT